This is a list of T cell receptor beta chains from one sample in a study of blood T cell repertoires in COVID-19. TCRdb keeps only in-frame clones here, not all; method: immunoSEQ multiplex PCR. The sample holds more than 9,500 clones; approximately 80% are singletons and the top ten take 21%. Sequencing was done on a sample of peripheral blood. The receptors were gathered from a human donor in a cohort sampled during active COVID-19. CDR3s include the opening cysteine and the closing phenylalanine or tryptophan. A D gene is named only where the DNA matches it firmly. Clone size is shown for a subset of rows, as once, few, many or a class of expanded clone.

DNA	CDR3	V	J	D	size
TGCGCCAGCCCCCGAGGGCCCGCCATGGATACGCAGTATTTT	CASPRGPAMDTQYF	TRBV4-1	TRBJ2-3	.	.
TGTGCCAGCTCACCACGCATCATCGGACAGGGGCTCACAGATACGCAGTATTTT	CASSPRIIGQGLTDTQYF	TRBV18	TRBJ2-3	TRBD1	.
TGCGCCAGCAGACGTACAGGGAGCGAGCAGTACTTC	CASRRTGSEQYF	TRBV5-1	TRBJ2-7	.	.
TGTGCCAGCAGCCAAACGGGAACTCAAGAGACCCAGTACTTC	CASSQTGTQETQYF	TRBV3-1/TRBV3-2	TRBJ2-5	.	.
TGTGCCTGGAGCGACAGGGGGACTTCACCCCTCCACTTT	CAWSDRGTSPLHF	TRBV30	TRBJ1-6	TRBD1	.
TGTGCCAGCAGTTACACCAGGACAGGGGGCGGCTATGGCTACACCTTC	CASSYTRTGGGYGYTF	TRBV6-5	TRBJ1-2	TRBD1	.
TGTGCCAGCAGTTACCGCCGAGGTGGGGGCGATGGCTACACCTTC	CASSYRRGGGDGYTF	TRBV6-6	TRBJ1-2	.	.
TGTGCCAGCAGCTTATCGCCCCAGGGGGGCCTCCCGGGCGGGCAAGAGACCCAGTACTTC	CASSLSPQGGLPGGQETQYF	TRBV7-6	TRBJ2-5	.	.
TGTGCCAGCAGTGTGGTCAGACAGAATGAGCAGTTCTTC	CASSVVRQNEQFF	TRBV2	TRBJ2-1	.	.
TGTGCCAGCTCACAACAAACAGGGGATGATGGTAGTGAGCAGTTCTTC	CASSQQTGDDGSEQFF	TRBV18	TRBJ2-1	TRBD1	.
TGTGCCAGCAGCCTTAGACTAGCGGGTCCCCAAGAGACCCAGTACTTC	CASSLRLAGPQETQYF	TRBV11-2	TRBJ2-5	TRBD2	.
TGCGCCAGCCAACAGGATCCTAGCTCCTACGAGCAGTACTTC	CASQQDPSSYEQYF	TRBV5-1	TRBJ2-7	.	few
TGTGCCAGCAGTTACTCGAGGGAGTTGAACACTGAAGCTTTCTTT	CASSYSRELNTEAFF	TRBV6-5	TRBJ1-1	.	.
TGTGCCAGCAGCTGGGGACAGGGCACTGGAAACACCATATATTTT	CASSWGQGTGNTIYF	TRBV7-2	TRBJ1-3	TRBD1	.
TGCGCCAGCAGCTACTTACCGGGACAGGGGAACACCGGGGAGCTGTTTTTT	CASSYLPGQGNTGELFF	TRBV5-1	TRBJ2-2	TRBD1	.
TGCGCCAGCAGACAAACCGGGGAGCTGTTTTTT	CASRQTGELFF	TRBV5-1	TRBJ2-2	.	.
TGCGCCAGCAGCTTGGACCCGGGAGTTGAAAAACTGTTTTTT	CASSLDPGVEKLFF	TRBV5-1	TRBJ1-4	.	.
TGTGCCAGCAGTTACTCGAACCGGGGGAGCTACAATGAGCAGTTCTTC	CASSYSNRGSYNEQFF	TRBV6-5	TRBJ2-1	.	.
TGTGCCAGTAGTATTTGGTTTCGGCGGGGGCCTAACTACAATGAGCAGTTCTTC	CASSIWFRRGPNYNEQFF	TRBV19	TRBJ2-1	.	once
TGCGCCAGCAGTGCGGGGGATACTGAAGCTTTCTTT	CASSAGDTEAFF	TRBV10-1	TRBJ1-1	.	.
TGTGCCAGCAGCTTAGGGACAGGCTCCCAGCCCCAGCATTTT	CASSLGTGSQPQHF	TRBV7-2	TRBJ1-5	TRBD1	.
TGTGCCAGCAGCTATCTAGCGGGGAGCACAGATACGCAGTATTTT	CASSYLAGSTDTQYF	TRBV7-3	TRBJ2-3	TRBD2	.
TGTGCCAGCAGCGTAGACGACATGAACACTGAAGCTTTCTTT	CASSVDDMNTEAFF	TRBV9	TRBJ1-1	.	.
TGTGCCAGCAGCCTAACCGGACAGGGAGAAGGGGAGACCCAGTACTTC	CASSLTGQGEGETQYF	TRBV3-1/TRBV3-2	TRBJ2-5	TRBD1	.
TGTGCCAGCAGCTTGACAGGGAAGGACAACGAGCAGTACTTC	CASSLTGKDNEQYF	TRBV7-3	TRBJ2-7	TRBD1	.
TGTGCCAGCAGCACGTCGGGACAGGTCTTGTGGGAGACCCAGTACTTC	CASSTSGQVLWETQYF	TRBV11-2	TRBJ2-5	TRBD1	once
TGCGCCAGCAGCTTAGGCCAACTAACTAATTCACCCCTCCACTTT	CASSLGQLTNSPLHF	TRBV5-1	TRBJ1-6	.	.